This T cell receptor beta chain was obtained from a study of T cell responses to AZD1222 COVID-19 vaccine. Study conclusions and caveats: Close to half of spike-specific TCRs reportedly recognize unmutated variant regions. The donors showed a predominance of white British ancestry and of females, with possible underestimation of clonal diversity. Vaccine-associated CD4 TCRs spanned spike, dominant at 160-218 and 743-854.

Some clones are missing from TCRdb's copy, which holds only in-frame ones; the method was immunoSEQ multiplex PCR. The table shows some 130,000 clones, with approximately 91% occurring only once. CDR1 is LGHDT and CDR2 is YNNKEL in the germline V gene (reference sequence). The CDR3 contains 15 residues. The V gene end was trimmed by 4 bases and the J gene end by 1 base; junction bases not matched to a gene: 4. On this clone itself: Its antigen remains unknown.

The V gene is TRBV3-1 (or the pseudogene TRBV3-2), the J gene TRBJ1-5; TRBD1 matches at 7 bases. The material sequenced was peripheral blood, taken on day 0 of AZD1222 vaccination. This receptor was obtained from an adult in good health. In DNA form, the CDR3 reads TGTGCCAGCAGCCCCGACAGGGTAAGCAATCAGCCCCAGCATTTT. Translated: CASSPDRVSNQPQHF.